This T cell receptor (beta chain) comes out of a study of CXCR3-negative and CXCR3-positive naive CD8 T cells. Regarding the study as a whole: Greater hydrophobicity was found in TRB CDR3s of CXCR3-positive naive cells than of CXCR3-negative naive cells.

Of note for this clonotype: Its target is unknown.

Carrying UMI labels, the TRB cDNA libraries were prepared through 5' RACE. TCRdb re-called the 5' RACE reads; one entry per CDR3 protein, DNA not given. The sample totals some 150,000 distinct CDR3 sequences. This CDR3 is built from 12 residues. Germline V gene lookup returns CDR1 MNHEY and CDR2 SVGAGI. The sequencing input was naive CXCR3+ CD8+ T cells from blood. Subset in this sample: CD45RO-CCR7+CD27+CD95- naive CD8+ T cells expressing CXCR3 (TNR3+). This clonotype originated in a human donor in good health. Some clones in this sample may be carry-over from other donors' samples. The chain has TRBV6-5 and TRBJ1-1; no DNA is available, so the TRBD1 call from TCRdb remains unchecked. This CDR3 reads CASSYGDSEAFF.